Described below is a single T cell receptor (beta chain) sequence and its context. Per the original data handling: Amplifying reference gene primers gave estimates of nucleated cell counts. Method: immunoSEQ multiplex PCR; TCRdb's copy keeps in-frame clones and lacks some. Clone size and V and J calls were adopted from that table, with D and trimming inferred from the DNA. The table lists roughly 150,000 clones, roughly 79% of them singletons. This record belongs to a study of blood T cell repertoires in COVID-19. Study context: From the United States, Italy and Spain came samples of acute and convalescent COVID-19. In each case, the material was cDNA or gDNA derived from T cells, B-cell-depleted T cells, or PBMCs.

The V gene end was trimmed by 4 bases and the J gene end by 10 bases; junction bases not matched to a gene: 6. The CDR3 runs 15 residues. The germline gives CDR1 LGHDT, CDR2 YNNKEL (reference sequence). V usage is TRBV3-1 (or the pseudogene TRBV3-2) and J usage is TRBJ2-1; TRBD2 matches at 14 bases. The sequence derives from a man between 50 and 59 years old with active or convalescent COVID-19. Sample: peripheral blood. The CDR3 sequence is CASSPGTSGSREQFF. CDR3 sequence (DNA): TGTGCCAGCAGCCCCGGGACTAGCGGGAGTCGGGAGCAGTTCTTC.